The 27 T cell receptor beta chains presented below share a single source sample, sequenced in a study of blood T cells in healthy people across ages. It was with a sample-barcoded 5' primer and a J-beta primer mix that a second PCR of roughly 7 to 12 cycles was run. TCRdb passed the 5' RACE reads through MiXCR, listing each CDR3 protein once. The sample lists 700,000 to 900,000 distinct CDR3 sequences; under 30% were seen once. These same records also appear under a second study, on T cells of mothers and their children.

Sequencing used blood. The receptors stem from a boy younger than 18 in good health.

This clonotype was seen a few times. The V and J genes are TRBV28 and TRBJ2-5, with 10 bases fitting TRBD1. Per the germline V gene, CDR1 is MDHEN and CDR2 is SYDVKM. Unmatched junction bases numbered 11, after V lost 5 bases and J lost 5 bases. The CDR3 is 16 amino acids. CDR3 sequence reads: CASSGPGTGVGETQYF. The CDR3 coding sequence is TGTGCCAGCAGTGGGCCCGGGACAGGGGTCGGGGAGACCCAGTACTTC.

V is TRBV20-1 and J is TRBJ2-2; no clear D. This CDR3 comprises 13 residues. In germline, CDR1 is DFQATT, CDR2 SNEGSKA (reference sequence). Trimming removed 5 bases from V and 0 bases from J, with 7 bases in between. The CDR3 region is CSAATANTGELFF. The CDR3, as DNA: TGCAGTGCTGCGACGGCGAACACCGGGGAGCTGTTTTTT.

J is TRBJ1-1 and V is TRBV20-1; weak D call: TRBD1 (5 bases). CDR1 is DFQATT and CDR2 is SNEGSKA in the germline V gene (reference sequence). V was cut by 6 bases and J by 0 bases, with 20 bases left in between. This CDR3 comprises 16 residues. CDR3 sequence (DNA): TGCAGTGCCCCCCCCCCAGGGCGATCCCTGAACACTGAAGCTTTCTTT. Protein product: CSAPPPGRSLNTEAFF.

This clonotype was picked up a small number of times. The V gene is TRBV6-2 or TRBV6-3, the J gene TRBJ1-1; 8 bases match TRBD1. The CDR3 sequence is 13 residues long. Per the germline V gene, CDR1 is MNHEY and CDR2 is SVGEGT. The V gene end was trimmed by 4 bases and the J gene end by 10 bases; junction bases not matched to a gene: 8. In nucleotides, the CDR3 is TGTGCCAGCAGTTTCGGACAGGGACGGTTAGCTTTCTTT. This translates into CASSFGQGRLAFF.

This clonotype was detected only a few times. The chain has TRBV7-9 and TRBJ2-4; D may match TRBD1 or TRBD2 (5 bases each). CDR1 and CDR2 (germline): SEHNR, FQNEAQ (reference sequence). With 2 bases removed from V and 2 bases from J, the gap between germline ends came to 16 bases. This CDR3 is built from 17 residues. The DNA for the CDR3 is TGTGCCAGCAGCTTAAGTCCAGGGAGAGTCACCAAAAACATTCAGTACTTC. Amino acid sequence: CASSLSPGRVTKNIQYF.

The chain links TRBV21-1 to TRBJ2-5; the D call in the table, TRBD2, was not verified against the DNA. TRBJ2-1 explains the end of the DNA better; the J call may be wrong. TRBV21-1 is a known pseudogene. CDR3 size: 15 residues. Here the CDR3 reads CASSKGRGPYNEQFF. Here the CDR3 DNA reads TGTGCCAGCAGCAAAGGTCGGGGCCCATACAATGAGCAGTTCTTC.

J is TRBJ1-6 and V is TRBV5-1; D unclear. The V and J ends lost 4 bases and 0 bases respectively, with 11 bases between them. The V gene's germline CDR1 is SGHRS and CDR2 YFSETQ. The CDR3 covers 16 residues. The CDR3 region has the DNA TGCGCCAGCAGCCTCAACATGCGCTCCTATAATTCACCCCTCCACTTT. This translates into CASSLNMRSYNSPLHF.

This clonotype was seen more than once but under ten times. The chain uses TRBV20-1 and TRBJ1-6, with D perhaps TRBD1 (6 bases). In germline, CDR1 is DFQATT, CDR2 SNEGSKA (reference sequence). The CDR3 contains 13 residues. V lost 6 bases to trimming and J lost 4 bases, with 10 bases between them. The DNA for the CDR3 is TGCAGTGCCCCGACAGGATATAATTCACCCCTCCACTTT. This sequence encodes CSAPTGYNSPLHF.

The chain links TRBV10-3 to TRBJ2-5; 10 bases line up with TRBD1. Trimming took 6 bases from V and 5 from J; bases not matched to a gene: 6. CDR3 size: 14 residues. Germline V CDR1 and CDR2: ENHRY, SYGVKD. The CDR3 sequence is CAIRGDRGEETQYF. Here the CDR3 DNA reads TGTGCCATCAGGGGGGACAGGGGAGAGGAGACCCAGTACTTC.

This clonotype appeared a few times. This chain uses TRBV3-1 with TRBJ2-2; D is possibly TRBD1 (5 bases). Germline CDR1 and CDR2: LGHDT and YNNKEL (reference sequence). CDR3 size: 15 residues. The V gene lost 2 bases and the J gene lost 3 bases, with 10 bases spanning the gap. The CDR3 loop is CASSQRGSDTGELFF. Written as DNA, the CDR3 is TGTGCCAGCAGCCAAAGGGGCTCTGACACCGGGGAGCTGTTTTTT.

This clonotype has more than one count but fewer than ten. The gene calls are TRBV9 and TRBJ2-5; the match to TRBD2 covers 8 bases. The CDR3 covers 15 residues. Looked up from germline, CDR1 is SGDLS and CDR2 is YYNGEE. The V and J ends lost 1 base and 4 bases, in that order; junction bases with no gene match: 6. The chain's CDR3 is CASSVTGGIGETQYF. Here the CDR3 DNA reads TGTGCCAGCAGCGTAACGGGGGGGATAGGAGAGACCCAGTACTTC. The full variable domain, its missing parts supplied by reference TRBV9 and TRBJ2-5, is DSGVTQTPKHLITATGQRVTLRCSPRSGDLSVYWYQQSLDQGLQFLIQYYNGEERAKGNILERFSAQQFPDLHSELNLSSLELGDSALYFCASSVTGGIGETQYFGPGTRLLVL.

This sequence joins TRBV24-1 and TRBJ2-1; a possible D gene is TRBD1 (5 bases). This CDR3 has 13 residues. In germline, CDR1 is KGHDR, CDR2 SFDVKD. V lost 4 bases, J lost 6 bases, and 9 bases lay in between. The CDR3 spells CATSEDSCNEQFF. The CDR3 nucleotides are TGTGCCACCAGTGAAGACAGCTGCAATGAGCAGTTCTTC.

The rearrangement uses TRBV28 and TRBJ2-7, with 7 bases identical to TRBD1. J was trimmed by 3 bases and V by 3 bases; bases with no gene match: 8. The CDR3 contains 15 residues. Germline CDR1 and CDR2: MDHEN and SYDVKM. CDR3: CASSFAPTGNYEQYF. The CDR3 DNA sequence: TGTGCCAGCAGTTTTGCGCCGACAGGGAACTACGAGCAGTACTTC.

V usage is TRBV5-1 and J usage is TRBJ1-6, with no clear D. With 3 bases removed from V and 10 bases from J, the gap between germline ends came to 8 bases. The V gene's germline CDR1 is SGHRS and CDR2 YFSETQ. The CDR3 totals 12 residues. The CDR3 spells CASSYRNSPLHF. The CDR3 DNA is TGCGCCAGCAGCTACCGTAACTCACCCCTCCACTTT.

This chain connects TRBV12-3 or TRBV12-4 to TRBJ1-2; D not certain. V lost 2 bases and J lost 1, with 8 bases in between. The CDR3 loop spans 14 amino acids. The CDR3, as DNA: TGTGCCAGCAGTTTACGGCGGGATAACTATGGCTACACCTTC. It is translated as CASSLRRDNYGYTF.

This clonotype was seen a handful of times. This sequence joins TRBV28 and TRBJ2-7, with TRBD2 as a possible D gene (6 bases). V shed 11 bases and J shed 1 base, with 15 bases lying between them. The CDR3 covers 13 residues. Germline V lookup: CDR1 MDHEN, CDR2 SYDVKM. The CDR3 here is CAATGVLSYEQYF. CDR3 nucleotide sequence: TGTGCCGCCACGGGGGTTCTGTCCTACGAGCAGTACTTC.

The chain has TRBV3-1 and TRBJ2-1; no clear D. Trimming left V 2 bases short and J 1 base short, with 12 bases between. Germline V gene sequence: CDR1 LGHDT, CDR2 YNNKEL (reference sequence). The CDR3 spans 16 residues. The CDR3 sequence is CASSQRTVDSYNEQFF. CDR3 sequence (DNA): TGTGCCAGCAGCCAAAGGACCGTCGATTCCTACAATGAGCAGTTCTTC.

This clonotype was found a few times. The chain combines TRBV3-1 with TRBJ1-2; D is unresolved. The germline V gene encodes CDR1 LGHDT and CDR2 YNNKEL (reference sequence). The CDR3 extends over 13 amino acids. Trimming removed 0 bases from V and 6 bases from J, with 8 bases in between. CDR3: CASSQESGNGYTF. CDR3 coding DNA: TGTGCCAGCAGCCAAGAATCCGGGAATGGCTACACCTTC.

This clonotype was recorded a few times. CDR3 coding DNA: TGTGCCACCCGAATTACTGGGGCTAAAGGGGAGACCCAGTACTTC. This codes for CATRITGAKGETQYF. The chain carries TRBV6-5 and TRBJ2-5, with a possible D match to TRBD1 (5 bases). The CDR3 length is 15 residues. Trimming removed 10 bases at V and 5 bases at J, with 23 bases between. The germline CDR1 and CDR2 sequences are MNHEY and SVGAGI.

The chain employs TRBV27 and TRBJ2-5, with 9 bases identical to TRBD2. The CDR3 length is 16 residues. With V trimmed by 3 bases and J by 0 bases, 5 bases remained unmatched. The germline gives CDR1 MNHEY, CDR2 SMNVEV (reference sequence). CDR3 sequence reads: CASSLVAGEYQETQYF. The CDR3 DNA follows: TGTGCCAGCAGTTTGGTAGCGGGGGAGTACCAAGAGACCCAGTACTTC.

This clonotype was recorded a few times. The chain links TRBV4-1 to TRBJ2-7, with 8 positions matching TRBD1. Germline V gene data show CDR1 as MGHRA and CDR2 as YSYEKL. The CDR3 contains 16 residues. Trimming cost V 1 base and J 2 bases; bases outside gene matches: 7. The CDR3 DNA follows: TGCGCCAGCAGCCAAGCCGGACAGGGTCCTCCCTACGAGCAGTACTTC. Residues: CASSQAGQGPPYEQYF.

V and J are TRBV6-5 and TRBJ2-7; no clear D gene. The length of the CDR3 is 15 residues. The V and J ends lost 0 bases and 0 bases respectively, with 9 bases between them. Germline CDR1 and CDR2: MNHEY and SVGAGI. CDR3 in amino acids: CASSYSAGRSYEQYF. CDR3 coding DNA: TGTGCCAGCAGTTACTCGGCAGGACGCTCCTACGAGCAGTACTTC.

This clonotype was seen a handful of times. The rearrangement joins TRBV18 to TRBJ2-1, with 7 bases identical to TRBD1. The J segment lost 5 bases and the V segment lost 0 bases, leaving 4 bases of the junction unmatched. The CDR3 runs 15 residues. The germline V gene encodes CDR1 KGHSH and CDR2 LQKENI. The CDR3 region is CASSPPGDRDNEQFF. The CDR3 DNA reads TGTGCCAGCTCACCACCGGGAGACAGGGACAATGAGCAGTTCTTC.

This clonotype was counted a few times. The V gene is TRBV10-3, the J gene TRBJ2-7; 7 bases are shared with TRBD1. This CDR3 is 16 amino acids long. Germline V gene lookup returns CDR1 ENHRY and CDR2 SYGVKD. The V gene end was trimmed by 0 bases and the J gene end by 3 bases; junction bases not matched to a gene: 8. CDR3 sequence (DNA): TGTGCCATCAGTGAGTCGGGACAGTCCGGGCGCTACGAGCAGTACTTC. It specifies CAISESGQSGRYEQYF.

This clonotype was found a few times. The V call is TRBV6-1, the J call TRBJ2-7, with 7 bases lining up with TRBD1. The CDR3 length is 15 residues. J gave up 4 bases and V 1 base, and 7 bases lay outside the gene matches. Germline-derived CDR1 and CDR2 are MNHNS and SASEGT. CDR3 region: CASSEGPGQSYEQYF. CDR3 DNA: TGTGCCAGCAGTGAAGGACCGGGACAGTCATACGAGCAGTACTTC.

The chain employs TRBV18 and TRBJ2-7; 8 bases fit TRBD2. The germline V gene has CDR1 KGHSH and CDR2 LQKENI. The CDR3 covers 15 residues. The V segment lost 3 bases and the J segment 2 bases; nucleotides outside the gene matches: 6. CDR3 DNA: TGTGCCAGCTCACCTCAGCGGGGGCCCACCTACGAGCAGTACTTC. Protein: CASSPQRGPTYEQYF.

The chain employs TRBV6-1 and TRBJ1-4, with a possible D match to TRBD1 (5 bases). V was trimmed by 4 bases and J by 8 bases, leaving 17 bases between them. The CDR3 totals 15 residues. Germline V gene sequence: CDR1 MNHNS, CDR2 SASEGT. CDR3 residues: CASSVGAGQREKLFF. DNA of the CDR3: TGTGCCAGCAGTGTGGGAGCAGGGCAACGGGAAAAACTGTTTTTT.